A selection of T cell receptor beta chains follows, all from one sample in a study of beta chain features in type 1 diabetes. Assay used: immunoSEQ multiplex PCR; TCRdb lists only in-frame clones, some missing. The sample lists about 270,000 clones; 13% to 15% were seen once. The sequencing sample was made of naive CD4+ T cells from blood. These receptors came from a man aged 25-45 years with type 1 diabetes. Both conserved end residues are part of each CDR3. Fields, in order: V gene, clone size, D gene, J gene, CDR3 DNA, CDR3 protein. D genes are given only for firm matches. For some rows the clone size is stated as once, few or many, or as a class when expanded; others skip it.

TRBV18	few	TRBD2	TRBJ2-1	TGTGCCAGCTCACCACTAGCGGGCTCCTACAATGAGCAGTTCTTC	CASSPLAGSYNEQFF
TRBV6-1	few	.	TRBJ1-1	TGTGCCAGCAGTGAATCGTGGAACACTGAAGCTTTCTTT	CASSESWNTEAFF
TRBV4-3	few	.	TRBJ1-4	TGCGCCAGCAGCCAAGATGGCGGGGCTTGGGGAAAACTGTTTTTT	CASSQDGGAWGKLFF
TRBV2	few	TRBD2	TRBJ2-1	TGTGCCAGCGGGCTGTGGCTAGCGGACAATGAGCAGTTCTTC	CASGLWLADNEQFF
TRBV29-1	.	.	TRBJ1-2	TGCAGCGTTGCAGGCTCGGAAGGCTACACCTTC	CSVAGSEGYTF
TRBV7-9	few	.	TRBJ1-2	TGTGCCAGCAGCTCGCAGATGTATGGCTACACCTTC	CASSSQMYGYTF
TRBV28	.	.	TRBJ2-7	TGTGCCAGCAGTTCCTCTGGAGCGGGCAGCTCCTACGAGCAGTACTTC	CASSSSGAGSSYEQYF
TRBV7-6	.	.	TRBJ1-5	TGTGCCAGCAGCTTAGCCAGGGGAAGGCAGCCCCAGCATTTT	CASSLARGRQPQHF
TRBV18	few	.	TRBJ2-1	TGTGCCAGCTCAGACCAGGGGCTAAATGAGCAGTTCTTC	CASSDQGLNEQFF
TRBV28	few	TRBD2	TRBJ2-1	TGTGCCAGCACCCCCCCCGCTAGCGGGAGTGGCAATGAGCAGTTCTTC	CASTPPASGSGNEQFF
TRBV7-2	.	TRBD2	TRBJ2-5	TGTGCCAGCAGCCCCGGACTAGCTTTTAAAGAGACCCAGTACTTC	CASSPGLAFKETQYF
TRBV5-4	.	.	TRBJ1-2	TGTGCCAGCAGCTTGGAAGGACTTTCGGTCCCCCATGGCTACACCTTC	CASSLEGLSVPHGYTF
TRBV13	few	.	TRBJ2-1	TGTGCCAGCAGCTTAGTGGCGGCGGCCAGCATCTTC	CASSLVAAASIF
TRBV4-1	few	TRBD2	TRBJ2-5	TGCGCCAGCAGCCGAAGAGGGGAGTTGACTAGCGGTTCCCAAGAGACCCAGTACTTC	CASSRRGELTSGSQETQYF
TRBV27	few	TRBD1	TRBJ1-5	TGTGCCAGCAGTCTGAGACAGGGAGGCAATCAGCCCCAGCATTTT	CASSLRQGGNQPQHF
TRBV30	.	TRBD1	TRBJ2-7	TGTGCCTGGAGGAGGACAGGGACTCCCTACGAGCAGTACTTC	CAWRRTGTPYEQYF
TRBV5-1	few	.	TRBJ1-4	TGCGCCAGCAGCTTCTCGGGGATTGATGAAAAACTGTTTTTT	CASSFSGIDEKLFF
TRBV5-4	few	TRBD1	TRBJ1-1	TGTGCCAGCAGCGAATACAGGGGTTACACTGAAGCTTTCTTT	CASSEYRGYTEAFF
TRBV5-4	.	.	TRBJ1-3	TGTGCCAGCAGCTCCGGGGATAGACCGAGCTCTGGAAACACCATATATTTT	CASSSGDRPSSGNTIYF
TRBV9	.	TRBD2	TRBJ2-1	TGTGCCAGCAGCGTAGATCCTAGCGGGTCCTACAATGAGCAGTTCTTC	CASSVDPSGSYNEQFF
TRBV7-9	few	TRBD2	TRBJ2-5	TGTGCCAGCAGCTCCCTTAGCGGGATGATGGCGACCCAGTACTTC	CASSSLSGMMATQYF
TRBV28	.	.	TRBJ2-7	TGTGCCAGCAGCTCGGTACAGGAGCAGCAGTACTTC	CASSSVQEQQYF
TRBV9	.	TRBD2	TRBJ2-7	TGTGCCAGCAGCGTAGCCCGTCTAGCGGGAGCCCACGAGCAGTACTTC	CASSVARLAGAHEQYF
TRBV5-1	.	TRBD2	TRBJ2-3	TGCGCCAGCAGCTCCCCGACTAGCGGGAGTACAGATACGCAGTATTTT	CASSSPTSGSTDTQYF
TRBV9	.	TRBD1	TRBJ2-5	TGTGCCAGCAGCGTCCGGCCCGGGACAGAAGAGACCCAGTACTTC	CASSVRPGTEETQYF
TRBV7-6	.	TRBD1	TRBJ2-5	TGTGCCAGCAGCTCCGGACAGGGTGGCCTCTTAGAGACCCAGTACTTC	CASSSGQGGLLETQYF
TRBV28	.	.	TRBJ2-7	TGTGCCAGCAGTTTAGCAGGGCTCGAGCAGTACTTC	CASSLAGLEQYF
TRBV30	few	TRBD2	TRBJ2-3	TGTGCCTGGGGAGCGGGAGTCACAGATACGCAGTATTTT	CAWGAGVTDTQYF
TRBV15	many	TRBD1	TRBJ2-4	TGTGCCACCAGCAGAGATCCAGGGACAGGGAACATTCAGTACTTC	CATSRDPGTGNIQYF
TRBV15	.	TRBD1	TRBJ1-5	TGTGCCACCAGCACCCGGACAGGGGAGAACCAGCCCCAGCATTTT	CATSTRTGENQPQHF
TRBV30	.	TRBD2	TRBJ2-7	TGTGCCTGGATCGCGCGGGAGGACTCCTACGAGCAGTACTTC	CAWIAREDSYEQYF
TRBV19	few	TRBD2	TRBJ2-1	TGTGCCAGTAGTTCACAACTAGCGGGAGGGCCTGGTGAGCAGTTCTTC	CASSSQLAGGPGEQFF
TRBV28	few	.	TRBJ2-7	TGTGCCAGCAGTTCGGGCTGGACAGCCTACTCCTACGAGCAGTACTTC	CASSSGWTAYSYEQYF
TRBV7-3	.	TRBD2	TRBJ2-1	TGTGCCAGCAGCTTAGGACTAGCGGGGGATGAGCAGTTCTTC	CASSLGLAGDEQFF
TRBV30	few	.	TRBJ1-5	TGTGCCTGGAGTGGGTCAGGACAGCTGAGCAATCAGCCCCAGCATTTT	CAWSGSGQLSNQPQHF
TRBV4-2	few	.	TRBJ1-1	TGTGCCAGCAGCCAAGATGAGACTTTGAACACTGAAGCTTTCTTT	CASSQDETLNTEAFF
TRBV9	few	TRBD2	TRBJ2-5	TGTGCCAGCAGCGTAGCTAGCGGGAGCACCCAGACCCAGTACTTC	CASSVASGSTQTQYF